The TCR beta chain under discussion was sequenced for a study of blood T cells in healthy people across ages (dated by TCRdb to between 2014 and 2017). Looking at the study overall: Template switching captured roughly one uniquely barcoded TCR beta cDNA molecule per two T cells in model experiments. Four age groups were formed from the donors: young (average about 17 years), middle-aged (less than 40), aged (about 68) and long-lived (approximately 80). To avoid experimental bias, donors of different ages were distributed randomly across sequencing lanes. To track age-related changes in TCR beta repertoire diversity, the study relied on deep sequencing normalized with unique cDNA molecular identifiers. For two donors (one aged 18 to 30 and one aged 80 or older), the study analyzed two additional independent replicas of 1 million unique cDNA reads from the same blood draw. What the study reported, not specific to this receptor: Bulk unsorted PBMC profiling prevented conclusive comparison of naive and antigen-experienced compartments. Total diversity estimates from one million sequenced T cells were considered lower bounds and underestimates. Because the CMV infection status of the donors was unknown, age-related changes in expanded clonotypes may potentially have been confounded. Observed TCR beta diversity per million T cells fell roughly linearly with age, and a significant reduction was already apparent by age around 36. The long-lived group showed more naive CD4+ T cells, fewer expanded clones and increased TCR diversity than the aged group, suggesting age selection. Observed TCR beta diversity correlated strongly with the percentage of naive T cells measured by flow cytometry.

The donors were some 39 Caucasian individuals from Russia, aged 6 to 90 years, who were systemically healthy. Each donor gave about 9.7 milliliters of peripheral blood, drawn into EDTA-treated Vacutainer tubes. Ficoll-Paque density-gradient centrifugation was used to isolate PBMCs, with at least 6.5 million per sample. Total RNA was extracted from PBMCs with Trizol reagent, with at least 6 micrograms obtained per sample. Naive CD45RAhigh/CD27high T cell percentages were measured by flow cytometry on a PBMC aliquot from every donor. For this clonotype: Which antigen it targets is not known. The junction differs from germline at one of its ends, possibly a read error.

The library relied on 5' RACE. TCRdb shows the sequencer as Illumina HiSeq 2500. A second PCR of about 7 to 12 cycles was performed with a sample-barcoded 5' primer and a J-beta primer mix. A template-switch 5' adaptor carrying 12 random nucleotides introduced a unique molecular identifier onto each TCR beta cDNA molecule. Each sample yielded at least 2.5 million CDR3-containing paired-end reads. First-strand cDNA synthesis was performed from all RNA using the Mint cDNA synthesis kit, with priming by a TRBC-specific oligonucleotide. All cDNA was treated with uracil-DNA glycosylase and then went through a first 18-cycle PCR with the universal primers M1SS and BC2_uni_R. From the authors' description of their analysis: For normalization, 1 million high-quality reads, each with a distinct molecular identifier, were randomly selected from each sample. Reads with shared molecular identifiers were discarded instead of being binned into consensus sequences. MiTCR, set to a Q25 quality threshold and the strictest error-elimination algorithm, was used for CDR3 identification, clonotype clustering and error correction. A nonparametric unseen species model with Euler transformation was used to estimate a lower bound on total TCR beta diversity. TCRdb trimmed the raw reads at Q25, called clones with MiXCR and kept productive beta chains. Each entry merges the rows of one CDR3 protein and shows their most common DNA and genes. It is TCRdb's table, rather than the study itself, that gives the V and J calls and clone size. The sample table contains hundreds of thousands of distinct CDR3 sequences; only one count was recorded for roughly 30% of them. Just over 15% of the sample belongs to the ten largest clones.

The cysteine opens and the phenylalanine closes a CDR3 of 19 amino acids. The retained sequence is limited to the CDR3, 57 bases, with the frame set at the first base. The germline V gene specifies SGHTA as CDR1 and FQGNSA as CDR2. The sequence links TRBV7-2 to TRBJ2-2; TRBD2 matches 11 bases in the middle. The specimen sequenced was blood. The receptor was isolated from a woman of 80 years or more in good health. Donor details come from another sample of the same person, matched by shared clones. Here is the DNA: TGTGCCAGCAGCTCGGCCGGGACTAGCGGTCCGGGGGGTACCGGGGAGCGGTTTTTT. Translated, this gives CASSSAGTSGPGGTGERFF.